A selection of T cell receptor beta chains follows, all from one sample in a study of blood T cell repertoires in COVID-19. Sequenced by immunoSEQ multiplex PCR; TCRdb stores in-frame clones only, minus some. The sample has hundreds of thousands of clones, approximately 90% seen once. The sequencing input was PBMCs or T cells enriched from blood (not recorded which). Source of these receptors: a man between 35 and 55 years old who had recovered from COVID-19. The CDR3 runs from the conserved cysteine through the conserved F or W. D genes are given only for firm matches. The size field is filled for only some rows; it gives once, few, many or a size class.

V	size	D	length	J	DNA	CDR3
TRBV10-2	NA	NA	12	TRBJ2-7	TGCGCCAGCAGTGGGACTTACCTCGAGCAGTACTTC	CASSGTYLEQYF
TRBV27	NA	NA	15	TRBJ1-3	TGTGCCAGCAGTAGCGCCCCGTACTCTGGAAACACCATATATTTT	CASSSAPYSGNTIYF
TRBV2	NA	TRBD1	16	TRBJ1-2	TGTGCCAGCAGTGAAGGGAGACAGGGTAAATGGTATGGCTACACCTTC	CASSEGRQGKWYGYTF
TRBV29-1	NA	NA	20	TRBJ1-4	TGCAGCGTTGAGTTGTTATTGGGAAGTCAGAGGGCGGGAGTTTTTGAAAAACTGTTTTTT	CSVELLLGSQRAGVFEKLFF
TRBV6-1	NA	TRBD1	13	TRBJ1-1	TGTGCCAGCAGTGAGGCTCGGGACAGGGAAGCTTTCTTT	CASSEARDREAFF
TRBV14	NA	NA	15	TRBJ2-1	TGTGCCAGCAGCCAAGACTGGTCAAGGGGCAATGAGCAGTTCTTC	CASSQDWSRGNEQFF
TRBV18	NA	TRBD1	14	TRBJ2-5	TGTGCCAGCTCACCACCGGGACAGCGGGAGACCCAGTACTTC	CASSPPGQRETQYF
TRBV7-3	NA	NA	15	TRBJ2-1	TGTGCCAGCAGCTACAGGAAGAGCTCCTACAATGAGCAGTTCTTC	CASSYRKSSYNEQFF
TRBV5-8	once	NA	12	TRBJ2-4	TGTGCCAGCAGTTCCAAAGCAGGGTTTCAATACTTC	CASSSKAGFQYF
TRBV9	NA	NA	15	TRBJ1-1	TGTGCCAGCAGCGTAGCGGGCAGGGGCAACACTGAAGCTTTCTTT	CASSVAGRGNTEAFF
TRBV3-1/TRBV3-2	NA	TRBD2	16	TRBJ2-3	TGTGCCAGCAGCCAAGGACTAGCGGGGGCCACAGATACGCAGTATTTT	CASSQGLAGATDTQYF
TRBV5-6	NA	NA	13	TRBJ1-5	TGTGCCAGCAATCAAAGGGGGAATCAGCCCCAGCATTTT	CASNQRGNQPQHF
TRBV5-6	once	NA	15	TRBJ1-6	TGTGCCAGCAGCTTAGTACTTGCACCTAAAGAACCCCTCCACTTT	CASSLVLAPKEPLHF
TRBV30	NA	NA	14	TRBJ1-5	TGTGCCTGGAGTCCCAGGGCGGGGAATCAGCCCCAGCATTTT	CAWSPRAGNQPQHF
TRBV5-1	NA	NA	14	TRBJ1-4	TGCGCCAGCAGCTTGTCTCAGGTTGATGAAAAACTGTTTTTT	CASSLSQVDEKLFF
TRBV7-2	NA	NA	15	TRBJ1-2	TGTGCCAGCAGCCCCAGGTACGTGGAGGGCTATGGCTACACCTTC	CASSPRYVEGYGYTF
TRBV5-6	NA	TRBD2	17	TRBJ2-7	TGTGCCAGCAGCACTGGACTAGCGGGAGGGCCCAACTACGAGCAGTACTTC	CASSTGLAGGPNYEQYF
TRBV6-1	NA	NA	17	TRBJ2-1	TGTGCCAGCAGTGCACACTCGACAGGCCAGTCCTACAATGAGCAGTTCTTC	CASSAHSTGQSYNEQFF
TRBV5-1	NA	TRBD1	15	TRBJ2-7	TGCGCCAGCAGCCAGGTAGGGACAGGCGTTTACGAGCAGTACTTC	CASSQVGTGVYEQYF
TRBV10-3	NA	TRBD2	17	TRBJ2-3	TGTGCCATCAGTACCGAGGGGACTAGCGGGGATACAGATACGCAGTATTTT	CAISTEGTSGDTDTQYF
TRBV11-1	NA	TRBD1	16	TRBJ2-1	TGTGCCAGCAGCTCCGAAGGACAGGTGGTCTTCAATGAGCAGTTCTTC	CASSSEGQVVFNEQFF
TRBV5-1	NA	TRBD1	16	TRBJ1-1	TGCGCCAGCAGCTCCAGGGACAGGGGGCTGAACACTGAAGCTTTCTTT	CASSSRDRGLNTEAFF